This T cell receptor (beta chain) was sequenced during a study of blood T cell repertoires in COVID-19. The CDR3 has 18 amino acids. Germline lookup yields CDR1 LGHDT and CDR2 YNNKEL (reference sequence). Trimming at V came to 1 base and at J to 0 bases, leaving 9 bases not matched to a gene. Profiling relied on immunoSEQ multiplex PCR, and the TCRdb table lists in-frame clones only, not all of them. The sample holds 110,000 or so clones, 85% to 90% seen once. Sequenced input: peripheral blood. This rearrangement joins TRBV3-1 (or the pseudogene TRBV3-2) to TRBJ2-7; 10 bases fit TRBD2. This receptor was identified in a woman aged 50 to 60 with acute or convalescent COVID-19. CDR3 region: CASSQGLGSGRLSYEQYF. The CDR3 region has the DNA TGTGCCAGCAGCCAAGGTTTAGGTAGCGGGAGGCTCTCCTACGAGCAGTACTTC.